This T cell receptor (beta chain) was identified in a study of OX40 agonist ivuxolimab in advanced cancers. For the study in its entirety: The costimulatory receptor OX40 (CD134) was targeted by ivuxolimab, a fully human IgG2 agonistic monoclonal antibody. Intravenous ivuxolimab was administered to patients every 2 weeks at six dose levels: 0.01, 0.1, 0.3, 1.5, 3 and 10 mg/kg. Of the approximately 53 patients in dose escalation, about 20 had hepatocellular carcinoma, about 15 had melanoma, 9 had renal cell carcinoma and 9 had head and neck cancer. In the dose-escalation cohort, 75% to 90% of patients were male, and the mean age was approximately 60 years with a range of about 20 to 80. Patients were allowed to have had prior anti-PD-1, anti-PD-L1 or anti-CTLA-4 therapy, and 40% of the dose-escalation patients had previously received checkpoint inhibitors. Partial responses occurred in three dose-escalation patients: two with cutaneous melanoma and one with hepatocellular carcinoma. Peripheral TCRbeta sequencing aimed to test whether ivuxolimab altered TCR sequence diversity and caused clonal T-cell expansion. The paper describes the monotherapy dose-escalation part (N of about 52 patients) of the phase I trial of ivuxolimab. Summary of the overall study and its limitations: Low levels of normalized T-cell clonal expansion were also seen in some patients who did not respond. On average, CD8+ T cells showed more expanded clones than CD4+ T cells after ivuxolimab. Which antigens the clonally expanded peripheral T cells were specific for was not determined. In the 0.1-3.0 mg/kg groups, partial responders had among the lowest normalized peripheral clonal expansion, particularly in CD8+ T cells. Clonal expansion of both CD4+ and CD8+ blood T cells was observed from baseline to week 6 at doses 0.1 to 3.0 mg/kg.

The V and J ends are trimmed by 5 bases and 12 bases, leaving 22 bases between them. Its CDR3 holds 14 amino acids, cysteine through phenylalanine. Just the 42-base CDR3 DNA is kept, in frame starting at base 1. The germline V gene specifies SGHTA as CDR1 and FQGNSA as CDR2. Patients with autoimmune disease history or receiving systemic immunosuppression were excluded from the trial. In every dose cohort, peripheral blood was drawn for TCR sequencing at baseline, cycle 4 day 1, and cycle 7 day 1. Samples were obtained from an open-label, multicenter, first-in-human phase I dose-escalation trial of ivuxolimab. Adults with locally advanced or metastatic melanoma, renal cell carcinoma, hepatocellular carcinoma or head and neck squamous cell carcinoma were enrolled in the trial. Before TCR sequencing, CD4+ T cells and CD8+ T cells from peripheral blood were sorted into separate populations. This clone was observed a handful of times. The antigen this receptor binds is unknown. Base qualities are not provided; no much larger clone lies one nucleotide away.

For sequencing of the TCRbeta CDR3 region, genomic DNA was extracted from the sorted cells. TCRbeta CDR3 regions were sequenced using the immunoSEQ Assay. In TCRdb, the immuneACCESS table is reduced to in-frame sequences with V and J assigned. These tables do not hold every clone; where another copy was compared, an unresolved V gene accounts for under half, and the others remain unexplained. This sample is represented by roughly 80,000 clones; approximately 79% of them were singletons. The ten biggest clones cover 5.5% to 7% of the sample. The material sequenced was CD4+ or CD8+ T cells sorted from blood, taken in a trial of the OX40 agonist ivuxolimab. The sequence is built from TRBV7-2 and TRBJ1-2; TRBD1 is a possible D gene, resting on 5 matching bases. The TCR originated in an adult with an advanced solid tumor such as melanoma, head and neck, liver or kidney cancer. The base sequence is TGTGCCAGCAGCCAAACGGGTGGGCTCAGGGACGACACCTTC. Translated, it reads CASSQTGGLRDDTF.